This T cell receptor (beta chain) appears in the sequencing data of a study of Tregs in tolerant kidney transplant recipients. The CDR3 is 15 residues long. V was clipped by 5 bases and J by 1 base, with 15 bases between them. The V gene's germline CDR1 is SNHLY and CDR2 FYNNEI. Clones were read by immunoSEQ multiplex PCR, and TCRdb kept only the in-frame ones, dropping some. The profile shows over 50,000 clones, around 82% of them singletons. The study, taken as a whole, reports: Activated donor B cell expansion appeared to reveal the most relevant donor-specific TCRbeta repertoire. Findings come from small patient numbers and require larger validation. No direct test of biological reproducibility was done here.

Unstimulated regulatory T cells (CD4+CD25+CD127-), CD4+CD25- non-regulatory cells, CD4 and CD8 cells were FACS-sorted from thawed PBMCs. Notes on this clone: Its antigen is currently unknown.

Source material: CD4+ T cells from blood. This rearrangement joins TRBV2 to TRBJ2-7, with a tentative D call TRBD2 (6 bases). This TCR was recovered from a human donor in good health. CDR3: CASSNRGLASYEQYF. In DNA, the CDR3 is TGTGCCAGCAGTAACCGGGGACTGGCGTCCTACGAGCAGTACTTC.